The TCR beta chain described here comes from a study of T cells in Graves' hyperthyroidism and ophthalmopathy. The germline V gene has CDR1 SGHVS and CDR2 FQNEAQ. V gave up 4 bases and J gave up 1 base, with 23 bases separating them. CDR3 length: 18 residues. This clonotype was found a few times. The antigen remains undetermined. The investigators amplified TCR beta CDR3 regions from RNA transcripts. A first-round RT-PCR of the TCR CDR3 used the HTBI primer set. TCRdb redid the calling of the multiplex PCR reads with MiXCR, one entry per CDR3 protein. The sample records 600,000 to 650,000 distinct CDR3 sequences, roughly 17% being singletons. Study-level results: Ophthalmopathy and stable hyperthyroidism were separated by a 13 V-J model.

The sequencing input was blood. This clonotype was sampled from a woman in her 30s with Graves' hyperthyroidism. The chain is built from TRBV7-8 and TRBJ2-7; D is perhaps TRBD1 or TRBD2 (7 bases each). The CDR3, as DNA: TGTGCCAGCAGCTCAACGGTTCAGCGGGACAGACGGTCCTACGAGCAGTACTTC. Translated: CASSSTVQRDRRSYEQYF.